This TCR beta chain is from a study of human CD8 memory T cell subsets (dated by TCRdb to 2018 to 2021). A note on the overall study: To assess how stem-like (TSTEM), progenitor exhausted-like (TPEX) and effector memory CD8+ T cell subsets are clonally related, the TCRbeta repertoires of these three subsets were compared. Six or seven donors each provided TSTEM, TPEX and effector memory subsets, from which TCRbeta repertoires were obtained. Broad study findings and their caveats: Greater repertoire diversity in TSTEM than in TPEX subsets was suggested by Chao1 estimates, potentially reflecting a broader range of specificities. Normalized Shannon-Wiener diversity was similarly high in the TSTEM and TPEX subsets, while the effector memory subsets were comparatively less diverse. Sequencing was limited to TCRbeta chains, and the repertoire comparisons were based on about six donors analyzed with paired t-tests and Bonferroni correction. Although both stem-like subsets shared clonotypes with effector memory cells, the overlap between TSTEM and TPEX repertoires was minimal, suggesting distinct antigen spectra for the TSTEM and TPEX subsets.

CCR7+ PD-1+ TIGIT+ early differentiated memory cells with dysfunctional, exhausted-like traits were defined as progenitor exhausted-like memory CD8+ T cells (TPEX). Density gradient separation was used to isolate peripheral blood mononuclear cells from buffy coats of healthy donors. In the study, negative magnetic separation with EasySep or MojoSort CD8+ T cell isolation kits was used to enrich total CD8+ T cells. An RNeasy Mini Kit was used to extract total RNA from duplicate vials of some 160,000 sorted CD8+ T cells per subset. The PBMCs were used either fresh or after being cryopreserved in fetal bovine serum with about 10% DMSO. Fluorescence-activated cell sorting on a FACSAria III was used to sort the CD8+ T cell subsets to purity. From the cysteine through the phenylalanine, the CDR3 covers 15 amino acids. No DNA is recorded. From the germline V gene, CDR1 is MDHEN and CDR2 is SYDVKM. This clonotype is medium-sized (0.01 to 0.1%) as judged by frequency; no count is noted. Its antigen specificity is not known.

The reads were generated on a NextSeq 550. A Human TCR Profiling Kit was used to prepare UMI-labeled 5' RACE TCRbeta libraries. Every TCRbeta library was prepared in parallel, with the same number of PCR cycles used for all of the libraries. Per the original workflow: Between roughly 3,000 and 18,000 functional CDR3beta clonotypes were contained in each TCRbeta library. MIGEC 1.2.9 handled UMI extraction and consensus assembly, with a minimum of three reads required per UMI. MiXCR 3.0.3 was used to extract the in-frame CDR3beta repertoires. Diversity metrics were computed in VDJtools 1.2.1 after downsampling each sample to 42,000 randomly selected UMIs. For each sample pair, the repertoire overlap metrics D, R and F2 were calculated in VDJtools using the top 3,000 clones. The reads were reprocessed in TCRdb, with one entry per CDR3 protein sequence and no accompanying DNA. What appears here as the V and J calls and clone size reflects TCRdb's work, not the paper's. This sample's table carries some 10,000 distinct CDR3 sequences. About 20% of the sample belongs to the ten largest clones.

This sequence was found in a human donor in good health. What was sequenced was CD8+ T cells from PBMCs. The chain couples TRBV28 to TRBJ2-7; TCRdb indicates TRBD1, and absent DNA this call remains unverified. This receptor carries the CDR3 CASSYSGTGSYEQYF.